These 23 T cell receptor beta chains were sequenced from one sample in a study of blood T cell repertoires in COVID-19. Sequenced by immunoSEQ multiplex PCR; TCRdb stores in-frame clones only, minus some. The top ten clones hold approximately 8% of a sample with about 210,000 clones, roughly four fifths of them seen once. Source material: peripheral blood. These receptors were collected from a woman aged 45-60 years with active or convalescent COVID-19.

The chain joins TRBV5-4 to TRBJ1-1, with a weak D call TRBD1 (5 bases). This CDR3 is built from 16 residues. The germline V gene has CDR1 SGHNT and CDR2 YYREEE (reference sequence). Trimming removed 5 bases from V and 0 bases from J, with 17 bases in between. The CDR3 DNA reads as TGTGCCAGCAGTCTGACTGGGGGGGGACTGAACACTGAAGCTTTCTTT. It yields the protein CASSLTGGGLNTEAFF.

This clone came up a few times. CDR3 protein: CSVSDSMNTEAFF. The CDR3 coding sequence is TGCAGCGTTTCCGACAGCATGAACACTGAAGCTTTCTTT. The chain joins TRBV29-1 to TRBJ1-1; maybe TRBD1 (5 bases). The CDR3 totals 13 residues. CDR1 is SQVTM, CDR2 ANQGSEA, per germline. V was pared by 5 bases and J by 0 bases, with 10 bases between.

The DNA of the CDR3 is TGTGCCAGCTCATCTCAGGGGTCTTCTCGGACGCAGTATTTT. This codes for CASSSQGSSRTQYF. V gene TRBV18 combines with J gene TRBJ2-3, with D possibly matching TRBD1 (6 bases). CDR1 is KGHSH and CDR2 is LQKENI in the germline V gene. The CDR3 length is 14 residues. V shed 5 bases and J shed 9 bases, with 18 bases lying between them.

The V call is TRBV29-1, the J call TRBJ1-1; tentative D call: TRBD1 (6 bases). The germline V gene has CDR1 SQVTM and CDR2 ANQGSEA. Trimming took off 4 bases at V and 11 bases at J, with 11 bases between the two ends. The CDR3 is made up of 10 amino acids. The CDR3 here is CSVVGGEAFF. CDR3 sequence (DNA): TGCAGCGTTGTAGGGGGAGAGGCTTTCTTT.

The chain carries TRBV7-9 and TRBJ1-2; D is unresolved. Trimming left V 3 bases short and J 2 bases short, with 10 bases between. This CDR3 contains 14 residues. CDR1 SEHNR and CDR2 FQNEAQ come from the germline V gene (reference sequence). The CDR3 DNA reads TGTGCCAGCAGCTTGGCAGGCGAGAACTATGGCTACACCTTC. As protein: CASSLAGENYGYTF.

The V call is TRBV28, the J call TRBJ2-7, with a weak D call TRBD2 (5 bases). The CDR3 loop spans 15 amino acids. Germline V lookup: CDR1 MDHEN, CDR2 SYDVKM. V was pared by 3 bases and J by 4 bases, with 16 bases between. Here the CDR3 reads CASSFGFVRGYEQYV. Here the CDR3 DNA reads TGTGCCAGCAGTTTCGGATTCGTCCGGGGATACGAGCAGTACGTC.

V and J are TRBV5-1 and TRBJ1-5; TRBD1 is a possible D gene (5 bases). Looked up from germline, CDR1 is SGHRS and CDR2 is YFSETQ. The CDR3 loop spans 15 amino acids. V shed 4 bases and J shed 0 bases, with 11 bases lying between them. This CDR3 is CASSPGEVSNQPQHF. In DNA form, the CDR3 reads TGCGCCAGCAGCCCGGGGGAGGTTAGCAATCAGCCCCAGCATTTT.

The count of this clone is one. The V call is TRBV27, the J call TRBJ2-3; 7 bases match TRBD2. V shed 5 bases, J shed 5 bases, and the junction held 13 bases outside the gene matches. Germline V lookup: CDR1 MNHEY, CDR2 SMNVEV (reference sequence). This CDR3 comprises 16 residues. The CDR3 sequence is CASSPLAEVGGDTQYF. The CDR3 coding sequence is TGTGCCAGCAGTCCCCTAGCGGAGGTCGGTGGAGATACGCAGTATTTT.

The chain joins TRBV30 to TRBJ2-7; the match to TRBD1 covers 9 bases. The germline V gene encodes CDR1 GTSNPN and CDR2 SVGIG (reference sequence). The V gene end was trimmed by 7 bases and the J gene end by 1 base; junction bases not matched to a gene: 8. The CDR3 runs to 14 residues. The CDR3 loop is CAFHPGQGSYEQYF. CDR3 bases: TGTGCCTTTCATCCGGGACAGGGATCCTACGAGCAGTACTTC.

This chain uses TRBV29-1 with TRBJ1-5; 7 nucleotides match TRBD1. Germline assignment: CDR1 SQVTM and CDR2 ANQGSEA. CDR3 length: 13 residues. After removal of 4 bases from V and 5 bases from J, the junction contained 5 bases not matched to a gene. As DNA, the CDR3 is TGCAGCGTTGGTGACAGGGATGATCAGCCCCAGCATTTT. It specifies CSVGDRDDQPQHF.

The V gene is TRBV20-1, the J gene TRBJ1-5; unclear D gene. The CDR3 sequence is 12 residues long. Trimming removed 3 bases at V and 4 bases at J, with 7 bases between. Germline loops: CDR1 DFQATT, CDR2 SNEGSKA (reference sequence). The CDR3 spells CSASRGNQPQHF. The DNA of the CDR3 is TGCAGTGCTAGTCGGGGTAATCAGCCCCAGCATTTT.

This clone has just one count. V and J are TRBV6-2 or TRBV6-3 and TRBJ2-3; possible D gene TRBD1, 5 bases. This CDR3 region has 15 residues. Germline CDR1 is MNHEY and CDR2 is SVGEGT. Trimming removed 4 bases at V and 2 bases at J, with 13 bases between. In nucleotides, the CDR3 is TGTGCCAGCAGTTCCCTGCAGGGTTTCACAGATACGCAGTATTTT. Protein product: CASSSLQGFTDTQYF.

J is TRBJ1-6 and V is TRBV6-1; 8 nucleotides align to TRBD1. The CDR3 length is 17 residues. Germline V CDR1 and CDR2: MNHNS, SASEGT. V was pared by 4 bases and J by 8 bases, with 13 bases of the junction left unmatched. CDR3 protein: CASSGPGGPTPHSPLHF. CDR3 DNA: TGTGCCAGCAGTGGGCCAGGGGGCCCAACACCCCATTCACCCCTCCACTTT.

The chain has TRBV5-1 and TRBJ2-1; 14 positions match TRBD2. CDR1 SGHRS and CDR2 YFSETQ come from the germline V gene. Trimming removed 4 bases from V and 7 bases from J; junction bases left unmatched: 4. The CDR3 sequence is 15 residues long. The CDR3: CASSQTSGRANEQFF. For the CDR3, the DNA is TGCGCCAGCAGCCAGACTAGCGGGAGGGCGAATGAGCAGTTCTTC.

The V gene is TRBV5-4, the J gene TRBJ1-6; the D is unclear. The V gene lost 4 bases and the J gene lost 7 bases, with 15 bases spanning the gap. The CDR3 covers 15 residues. The germline V gene has CDR1 SGHNT and CDR2 YYREEE (reference sequence). The CDR3 DNA reads TGTGCCAGCAGCCTGGGAGACCCTAGGAATTCACCCCTCCACTTT. Translating it yields CASSLGDPRNSPLHF.

The rearrangement uses TRBV3-1 (or the pseudogene TRBV3-2) and TRBJ1-3; no reliable D call. The CDR3 is 13 amino acids. From germline, CDR1 is LGHDT and CDR2 YNNKEL (reference sequence). The germline V and J ends were trimmed by 4 bases and 2 bases, with 6 bases remaining between them. CDR3: CASSLTAGNTIYF. The DNA of the CDR3 is TGTGCCAGCAGCCTAACAGCTGGAAACACCATATATTTT.

The chain recombines TRBV4-1 with TRBJ1-2, with D unclear. V was trimmed by 1 base and J by 3 bases, leaving 12 bases between them. This CDR3 is built from 15 residues. CDR1 is MGHRA, CDR2 YSYEKL, per germline. DNA for the CDR3: TGCGCCAGCAGCCAAGGAGGTCGGGGTGACTATGGCTACACCTTC. Amino acid sequence: CASSQGGRGDYGYTF.

This chain links TRBV4-1 with TRBJ2-2, with D unresolved. The CDR3 length is 15 residues. The ends were cut back, 1 base at V and 2 bases at J, with 8 bases in the middle. Germline CDR1 is MGHRA and CDR2 is YSYEKL. DNA of the CDR3: TGCGCCAGCAGCCAAGGCTACGTCAACACCGGGGAGCTGTTTTTT. The encoded protein is CASSQGYVNTGELFF.

This sequence joins TRBV5-1 and TRBJ2-1, with D hard to call. Trimming stripped 4 bases from V and 8 bases from J, with 13 bases between. From germline, CDR1 is SGHRS and CDR2 YFSETQ. This CDR3 has 13 amino acids. Here the CDR3 DNA reads TGCGCCAGCAGCCCCGAGGCCGTGGATGAGCAGTTCTTC. Amino acid sequence: CASSPEAVDEQFF. The whole variable domain, filled in from reference TRBV5-1 and TRBJ2-1, reads KAGVTQTPRYLIKTRGQQVTLSCSPISGHRSVSWYQQTPGQGLQFLFEYFSETQRNKGNFPGRFSGRQFSNSRSEMNVSTLELGDSALYLCASSPEAVDEQFFGPGTRLTVL.

The rearrangement links TRBV5-1 to TRBJ2-7; 9 bases match TRBD1. The CDR3 loop spans 14 amino acids. Germline CDR1 reads SGHRS; CDR2 reads YFSETQ. V shed 6 bases and J 4 bases; nucleotides not matched to a gene: 8. The CDR3 sequence: CASTSQGAVYEQYF. The DNA of the CDR3 is TGCGCCAGCACCTCACAGGGGGCGGTGTACGAGCAGTACTTC. The full variable domain, rest sourced from reference TRBV5-1 and TRBJ2-7, is KAGVTQTPRYLIKTRGQQVTLSCSPISGHRSVSWYQQTPGQGLQFLFEYFSETQRNKGNFPGRFSGRQFSNSRSEMNVSTLELGDSALYLCASTSQGAVYEQYFGPGTRLTVT.

This clone has just a few counts. This sequence joins TRBV6-5 and TRBJ2-3; 7 bases map to TRBD2. The junction had 8 bases not matched to a gene; V was cut back by 11 bases and J by 3 bases. The CDR3 totals 13 residues. CDR1 and CDR2 from the germline V gene are MNHEY and SVGAGI. CDR3 coding DNA: TGTGCCGGCGGGGCGGGGGAAACAGATACGCAGTATTTT. Amino acid sequence: CAGGAGETDTQYF.

The chain combines TRBV3-1 (or the pseudogene TRBV3-2) with TRBJ2-5, with 12 nucleotides matching TRBD2. V gave up 4 bases and J gave up 4 bases; unmatched junction bases: 7. Germline V CDR1 and CDR2: LGHDT, YNNKEL (reference sequence). This CDR3 has 16 amino acids. The CDR3 region has the DNA TGTGCCAGCAGCCCTAGTACTAGCGGGGGGTCAGAGACCCAGTACTTC. Translated, it gives CASSPSTSGGSETQYF.

The chain recombines TRBV2 with TRBJ1-5; D perhaps matches TRBD1 (5 bases). Germline V gives CDR1 SNHLY, CDR2 FYNNEI. The CDR3 spans 15 residues. With 5 bases removed from V and 8 bases from J, the gap between germline ends came to 19 bases. The CDR3 sequence is CASSLGDQGGKPQHF. CDR3 coding DNA: TGTGCCAGCAGTCTGGGGGACCAGGGAGGAAAGCCCCAGCATTTT.